The 14 T cell receptor beta chains below were found in one sample sequenced in a study of identical twins. TCRdb reprocessed the 5' RACE reads with MiXCR, giving one entry per CDR3 protein. The sample includes 690,000 or so distinct CDR3 sequences, over 8.5% of them seen just once. The sample was also linked to a second study, of yellow fever vaccine responses in identical twins.

Sequencing used PBMCs. Every receptor here comes from a woman aged 18-35 years in good health.

This chain joins TRBV9 and TRBJ2-7, with 7 nucleotides matching TRBD1. This CDR3 is built from 14 residues. V was pared by 0 bases and J by 6 bases, with 6 bases of the junction left unmatched. CDR1 is SGDLS and CDR2 is YYNGEE in the germline V gene. The CDR3 region is CASSVGQGVGEQYF. In nucleotides, the CDR3 is TGTGCCAGCAGCGTAGGGCAGGGGGTAGGCGAGCAGTACTTC.

This clonotype was observed a few times. The genes are TRBV7-8 and TRBJ2-1; the match to TRBD2 covers 11 bases. After removal of 3 bases from V and 8 bases from J, the junction contained 6 bases not matched to a gene. Germline V gene lookup returns CDR1 SGHVS and CDR2 FQNEAQ. CDR3 size: 15 residues. As DNA, the CDR3 is TGTGCCAGCAGCTTCTGGGGTAGCGGGGGGGATGAGCAGTTCTTC. Its protein is CASSFWGSGGDEQFF. Combining the CDR3 with reference TRBV7-8 and TRBJ2-1 gives the whole variable domain GAGVSQSPRYKVAKRGQDVALRCDPISGHVSLFWYQQALGQGPEFLTYFQNEAQLDKSGLPSDRFFAERPEGSVSTLKIQRTQQEDSAVYLCASSFWGSGGDEQFFGPGTRLTVL.

There are a few counts of this clonotype. The chain is built from TRBV5-1 and TRBJ2-1; TRBD2 matches 16 bases. The trim removed 1 base at V and 3 bases at J, leaving 10 bases unmatched. Germline loops: CDR1 SGHRS, CDR2 YFSETQ. The CDR3 extends over 20 amino acids. CDR3 residues: CASSLKGTSGGAPYYNEQFF. CDR3 coding DNA: TGCGCCAGCAGCTTGAAAGGGACTAGCGGGGGGGCCCCCTACTACAATGAGCAGTTCTTC.

The chain links TRBV6-1 to TRBJ1-2; 7 bases agree with TRBD1. V gave up 7 bases and J gave up 8 bases; unmatched junction bases: 10. This CDR3 has 13 amino acids. Germline values: CDR1 MNHNS, CDR2 SASEGT. The CDR3 DNA reads TGTGCCAGCATGCAAACAGGGGCCGCCGGCTACACCTTC. Residues: CASMQTGAAGYTF.

The V call is TRBV20-1, the J call TRBJ1-2; tentative D call: TRBD1 (5 bases). The CDR3 is 14 residues long. V shed 6 bases and J shed 0 bases, with 14 bases lying between them. Per the germline V gene, CDR1 is DFQATT and CDR2 is SNEGSKA (reference sequence). In nucleotides, the CDR3 is TGCAGTGCGCCATACAGGACCGCTAACTATGGCTACACCTTC. Protein: CSAPYRTANYGYTF.

This clonotype has a count of ten or more. An end of the junction does not agree with germline; a read error may underlie this. The chain combines TRBV4-3 with TRBJ2-1; D is unresolved. CDR3 size: 13 residues. Germline CDR1 LGHNA, CDR2 YSLEER. The DNA for the CDR3 is TGTGCCAGCAGCCAAGATCGTTTGAATGAGCAGTTCTTC. This gives the protein CASSQDRLNEQFF.

This clonotype was counted between two and nine times. This rearrangement joins TRBV6-2 or TRBV6-3 to TRBJ2-1, with TRBD2 matching 10 bases. CDR1 MNHEY and CDR2 SVGEGT come from the germline V gene. The J segment lost 5 bases and the V segment lost 8 bases, leaving 12 bases of the junction unmatched. The CDR3 runs 16 residues. CDR3 region: CASRIRATSGNNEQFF. Here the CDR3 DNA reads TGTGCCAGCCGAATCCGGGCCACTAGCGGGAACAATGAGCAGTTCTTC.

This clonotype was recorded at least ten times. The V and J genes are TRBV7-9 and TRBJ2-7, with TRBD1 matching 8 bases. This CDR3 contains 13 residues. The V gene end was trimmed by 4 bases and the J gene end by 2 bases; junction bases not matched to a gene: 1. CDR1 is SEHNR, CDR2 FQNEAQ, per germline (reference sequence). The CDR3 nucleotides read TGTGCCAGCAGCTCGACAGGGGCCTACGAGCAGTACTTC. Translated, it gives CASSSTGAYEQYF.

This clonotype has more than one count but fewer than ten. The rearrangement links TRBV5-1 to TRBJ2-1; D might be TRBD1 (8 bases). This CDR3 spans 15 amino acids. V lost 4 bases, J lost 2 bases, and 13 bases lay in between. Per the germline V gene, CDR1 is SGHRS and CDR2 is YFSETQ. This CDR3 reads CASSGQGGTYNEQFF. The CDR3 nucleotides read TGCGCCAGCAGCGGACAGGGAGGGACCTACAATGAGCAGTTCTTC.

The J gene is TRBJ2-5, the V gene TRBV5-1; TRBD1 or TRBD2 may be the D gene (5 bases each). Germline V CDR1 and CDR2: SGHRS, YFSETQ. The germline V and J ends were trimmed by 0 bases and 7 bases, with 19 bases remaining between them. The length of the CDR3 is 16 residues. For the CDR3, the DNA is TGCGCCAGCAGCTTGGCTAGTGGCAGGGAGTCGGGGACCCAGTACTTC. Its translation is CASSLASGRESGTQYF.

This clonotype was counted only a few times. This rearrangement joins TRBV4-1 to TRBJ2-1, with D possibly being TRBD1 (5 bases). The CDR3 runs 15 residues. V gave up 0 bases and J gave up 8 bases, with 14 bases separating them. The germline V gene has CDR1 MGHRA and CDR2 YSYEKL. For the CDR3, the DNA is TGCGCCAGCAGCCAAGAAACACTCATAGGGGATGAGCAGTTCTTC. It is translated as CASSQETLIGDEQFF.

This clonotype was detected a few times. This chain uses TRBV20-1 with TRBJ2-7; D is ambiguous. This CDR3 contains 13 residues. Deletions cut 1 base from V and 2 bases from J, with 9 bases between. The germline V gene has CDR1 DFQATT and CDR2 SNEGSKA (reference sequence). The CDR3 reads CSARVTATYEQYF. In nucleotides, the CDR3 is TGCAGTGCTAGAGTTACGGCGACCTACGAGCAGTACTTC.

The V call is TRBV9, the J call TRBJ2-6, with TRBD1 matching 7 bases. Trimming cost V 0 bases and J 0 bases; bases outside gene matches: 6. CDR3 length: 18 amino acids. Germline V gene data show CDR1 as SGDLS and CDR2 as YYNGEE. The CDR3 reads CASSVGGTAHSGANVLTF. The CDR3 DNA is TGTGCCAGCAGCGTAGGGGGGACAGCCCACTCTGGGGCCAACGTCCTGACTTTC. The entire variable domain, with the rest obtained from reference TRBV9 and TRBJ2-6, is as follows: DSGVTQTPKHLITATGQRVTLRCSPRSGDLSVYWYQQSLDQGLQFLIQYYNGEERAKGNILERFSAQQFPDLHSELNLSSLELGDSALYFCASSVGGTAHSGANVLTFGAGSRLTVL.

This clonotype was seen a few times. The chain recombines TRBV6-5 with TRBJ2-3; D remains unclear. Deletions cut 7 bases from V and 0 bases from J, with 8 bases between. Germline V CDR1 and CDR2: MNHEY, SVGAGI. The CDR3 extends over 13 amino acids. DNA for the CDR3: TGTGCCAGCAAGTTCGGGAGCACAGATACGCAGTATTTT. Its translation: CASKFGSTDTQYF.